Sequencing of this TCR beta chain was carried out in a study of T cell repertoires in cytomegalovirus infection. Study context: The study used recently identified HLA-C-restricted and well-studied HLA-B-restricted CMV epitopes. Signatures in public TCR beta sequences pointed to both CMV infection and matching HLA type.

Trimming removed 5 bases from V and 4 bases from J, with 9 bases in between. CDR1 is LNHNV, CDR2 YYDKDF, per germline (reference sequence). CDR3 size: 13 residues. Via MiXCR, TCRdb re-called the reads, giving one row per CDR3 protein. The sample includes 600,000 to 700,000 distinct CDR3 sequences, 33% seen only once; the top ten take 15% to 20%. A note on this clonotype: Its antigen remains unidentified.

The chain is built from TRBV15 and TRBJ1-5; unclear D gene. The material sequenced was cultured PBMCs, taken from culture after CMV antigen stimulation. The clonotype was recovered from a human donor in good health (CMV status not recorded). Some clones in this sample may be carry-over from other donors' samples. DNA for the CDR3: TGTGCCACCAGCCCCGACGGGAATCAGCCCCAGCATTTT. It yields the protein CATSPDGNQPQHF.